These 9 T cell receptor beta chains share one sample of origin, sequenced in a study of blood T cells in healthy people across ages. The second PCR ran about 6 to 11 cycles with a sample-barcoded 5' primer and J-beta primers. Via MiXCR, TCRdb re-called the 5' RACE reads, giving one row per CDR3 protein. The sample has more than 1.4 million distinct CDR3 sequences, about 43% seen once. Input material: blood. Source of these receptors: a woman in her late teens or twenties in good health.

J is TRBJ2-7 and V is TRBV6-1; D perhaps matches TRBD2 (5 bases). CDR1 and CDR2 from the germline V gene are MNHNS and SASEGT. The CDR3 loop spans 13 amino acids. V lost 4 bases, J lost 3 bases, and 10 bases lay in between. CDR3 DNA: TGTGCCAGCAGTGTGGGAGAGAACTACGAGCAGTACTTC. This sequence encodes CASSVGENYEQYF.

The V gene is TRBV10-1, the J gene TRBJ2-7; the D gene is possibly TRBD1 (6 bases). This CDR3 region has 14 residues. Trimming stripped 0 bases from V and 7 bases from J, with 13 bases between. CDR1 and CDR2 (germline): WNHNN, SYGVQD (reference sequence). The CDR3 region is CASSESGQFWEQYF. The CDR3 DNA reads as TGCGCCAGCAGTGAGTCCGGACAGTTCTGGGAGCAGTACTTC.

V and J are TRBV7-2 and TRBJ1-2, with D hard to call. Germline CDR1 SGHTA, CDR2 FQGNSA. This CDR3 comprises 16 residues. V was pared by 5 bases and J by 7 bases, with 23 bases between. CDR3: CASSPPRGGIESGYTF. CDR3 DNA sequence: TGTGCCAGCAGCCCCCCCCGGGGAGGGATTGAGAGTGGCTACACCTTC.

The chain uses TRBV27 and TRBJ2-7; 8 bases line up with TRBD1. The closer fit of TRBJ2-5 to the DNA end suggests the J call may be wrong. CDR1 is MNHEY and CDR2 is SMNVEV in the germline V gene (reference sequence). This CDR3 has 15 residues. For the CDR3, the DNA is TGTGCCAGCAGTTTATGGCAGGGGGCGAGGGAGACCCAGTACTTC. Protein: CASSLWQGARETQYF.

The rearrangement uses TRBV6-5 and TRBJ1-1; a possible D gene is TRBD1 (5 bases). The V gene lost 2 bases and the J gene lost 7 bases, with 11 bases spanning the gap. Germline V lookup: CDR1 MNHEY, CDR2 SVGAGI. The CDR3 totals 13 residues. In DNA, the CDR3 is TGTGCCAGCAGTTACGGGGGAGGTCTTGAAGCTTTCTTT. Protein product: CASSYGGGLEAFF.

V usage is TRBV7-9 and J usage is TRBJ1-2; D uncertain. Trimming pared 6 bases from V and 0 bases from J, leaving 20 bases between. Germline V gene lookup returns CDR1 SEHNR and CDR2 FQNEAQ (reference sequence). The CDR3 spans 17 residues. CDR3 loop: CASSPRVWGISNYGYTF. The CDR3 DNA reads TGTGCCAGCAGTCCCCGTGTTTGGGGAATTTCTAACTATGGCTACACCTTC.

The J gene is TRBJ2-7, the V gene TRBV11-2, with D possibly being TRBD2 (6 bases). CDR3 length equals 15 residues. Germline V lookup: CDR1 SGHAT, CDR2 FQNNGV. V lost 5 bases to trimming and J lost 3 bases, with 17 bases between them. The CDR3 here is CASSGRILGGYEQYF. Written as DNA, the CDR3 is TGTGCCAGCAGCGGACGGATCTTGGGGGGCTACGAGCAGTACTTC.

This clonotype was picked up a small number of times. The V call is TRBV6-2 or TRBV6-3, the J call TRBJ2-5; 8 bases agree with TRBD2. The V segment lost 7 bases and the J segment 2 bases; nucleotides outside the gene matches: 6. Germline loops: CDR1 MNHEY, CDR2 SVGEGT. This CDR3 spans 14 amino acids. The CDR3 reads CASISGSLQETQYF. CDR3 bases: TGTGCCAGCATCAGCGGGAGTCTTCAAGAGACCCAGTACTTC.

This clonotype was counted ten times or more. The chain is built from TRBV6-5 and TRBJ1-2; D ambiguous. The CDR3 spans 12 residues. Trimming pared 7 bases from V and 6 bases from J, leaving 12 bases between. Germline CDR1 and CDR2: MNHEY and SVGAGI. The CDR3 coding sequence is TGTGCCAGCACCACTGGGGAGCATGGCTACACCTTC. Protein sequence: CASTTGEHGYTF.